This T cell receptor (beta chain) emerged from a study of OX40 agonist ivuxolimab in advanced cancers. Repertoires were generated with immunoSEQ multiplex PCR, while TCRdb's copy carries only in-frame clones and drops some. Seen here are over 55,000 clones, around three quarters observed once, and the top ten hold roughly 6.3%. Germline V gene sequence: CDR1 MGHRA, CDR2 YSYEKL. The V end lost 1 base, the J end lost 0 bases, and 19 bases lay between the germline ends. The CDR3 length is 20 residues. This material consisted of CD4+ or CD8+ T cells sorted from blood, taken in a trial of the OX40 agonist ivuxolimab. The chain carries TRBV4-1 and TRBJ2-6, with D possibly matching TRBD1 (6 bases). The receptor's source is an adult with an advanced solid tumor such as melanoma, head and neck, liver or kidney cancer. CDR3 amino acids: CASSQGIWTASSSGANVLTF. The CDR3 DNA follows: TGCGCCAGCAGCCAAGGGATTTGGACAGCCAGCAGCTCTGGGGCCAACGTCCTGACTTTC.